This T cell receptor beta chain was identified during a study of blood T cells in healthy people across ages. General study results and limits: The study lacked donor CMV status, which possibly confounded expanded clonotype changes. The unsorted PBMCs prevented any conclusive comparison of naive versus antigen-experienced cells.

Per germline, CDR1 LNHNV and CDR2 YYDKDF (reference sequence). CDR3 size: 13 residues. Trimming shortened V by 0 bases and J by 3 bases, and 5 bases separated the two germline ends. It was with a sample-barcoded 5' primer and a J-beta primer mix that a second PCR of about 6 to 12 cycles was run. Through a template-switch adaptor with 12 random nucleotides, each cDNA molecule received a tag. TCRdb itself ran the 5' RACE reads through MiXCR, one entry per CDR3 protein. The sample lists fewer than 1.5 million distinct CDR3 sequences; approximately 38% were seen once. This clonotype was counted only a few times. Its antigen is undetermined. Isolated PBMCs totaled at least 6 million in each sample.

The chain couples TRBV15 to TRBJ2-5; D not certain. The receptor was isolated from a woman between 18 and 29 years old in good health. What was sequenced was blood. The CDR3 nucleotides read TGTGCCACCAGCAGAGATCAGGAAGAGACCCAGTACTTC. Amino acid sequence: CATSRDQEETQYF.